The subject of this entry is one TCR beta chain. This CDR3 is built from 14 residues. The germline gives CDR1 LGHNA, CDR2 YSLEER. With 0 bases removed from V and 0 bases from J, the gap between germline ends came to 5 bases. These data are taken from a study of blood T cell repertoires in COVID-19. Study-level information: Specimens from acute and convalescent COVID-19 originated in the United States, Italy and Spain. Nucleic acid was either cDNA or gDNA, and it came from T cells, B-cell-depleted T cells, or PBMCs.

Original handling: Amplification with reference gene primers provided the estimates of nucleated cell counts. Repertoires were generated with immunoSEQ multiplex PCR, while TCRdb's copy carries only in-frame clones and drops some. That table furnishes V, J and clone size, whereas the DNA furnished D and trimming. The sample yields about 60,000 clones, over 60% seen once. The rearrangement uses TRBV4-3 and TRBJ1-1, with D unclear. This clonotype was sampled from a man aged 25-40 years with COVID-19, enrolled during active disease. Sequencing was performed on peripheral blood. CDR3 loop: CASSQDAVNTEAFF. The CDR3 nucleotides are TGCGCCAGCAGCCAAGATGCGGTGAACACTGAAGCTTTCTTT.